This T cell receptor (beta chain) was found in a study of blood T cell repertoires in COVID-19. Across the study: Acute-phase and convalescent COVID-19 samples originated in the United States, Italy and Spain.

A Seattle source enrolled patients during active infection and followed them longitudinally. Per the germline V gene, CDR1 is SGDLS and CDR2 is YYNGEE. The CDR3 is 18 amino acids. The V segment lost 4 bases and the J segment 1 base; nucleotides outside the gene matches: 11. Data came from immunoSEQ multiplex PCR; TCRdb stores just in-frame clones and leaves some out. This sample carries nearly 350,000 clones, 88% of them seen once, and the ten largest clones take just under 7.5%. The receptor was derived from a woman aged 70-85 years with COVID-19, enrolled during active disease. The sequenced material came from peripheral blood. The rearrangement joins TRBV9 to TRBJ2-2; 9 positions match TRBD2. The CDR3 bases are TGTGCCAGCAGCTTCGCGGGGGGGATCCCTCGGAACACCGGGGAGCTGTTTTTT. This gives the protein CASSFAGGIPRNTGELFF.